This T cell receptor (beta chain) was found in a study of blood T cells in healthy people across ages. General study results and limits: Since the PBMCs were unsorted, naive and antigen-experienced cells could not be conclusively compared.

Using a J-beta primer mix together with a sample-barcoded 5' primer, a second PCR was run for roughly 7 to 12 cycles. Every sample gave at least 2.5 million paired-end reads containing CDR3. Each CDR3 protein gets one entry after TCRdb re-called the 5' RACE reads with MiXCR. Here the sample spans around 990,000 distinct CDR3 sequences, roughly a quarter being singletons. A remark on this clonotype: What it binds is unknown.

The CDR3 is 16 amino acids. V dropped 4 bases and J dropped 5; count of bases not matched to a gene: 10. Germline CDR1 SGHRS, CDR2 YFSETQ. The data were also submitted as part of a second study, on T cells of mothers and their children. As that study records: Donors comprised three healthy Caucasian mothers plus their six children. Slightly, though not significantly, more overlap was seen in related than in unrelated mother-child pairs.

The sequenced sample was blood. This chain joins TRBV5-1 and TRBJ2-1; TRBD2 matches at 9 bases. The source of this sequence is a girl aged 2 to 9 in good health. The CDR3 DNA follows: TGCGCCAGCAGCCCCAGAGCTAGCGGGAATGACAATGAGCAGTTCTTC. This encodes CASSPRASGNDNEQFF.